This entry describes one TCR beta chain. The target antigen is unknown. Trimming removed 1 base from V and 6 bases from J, with 7 bases in between. The V gene's germline CDR1 is SGHRS and CDR2 YFSETQ. This CDR3 is built from 13 residues. This sample stems from a study of cytomegalovirus exposure and HLA in healthy donors. Findings and caveats of the study: CMV serostatus alone was available as immune exposure information. For most subjects, TCR beta sequences were reported to predict HLA-A and HLA-B alleles with accuracy. Some V segments could not be told apart, so they were left out, TRBV6-2 and TRBV6-3 among them. Later analysis identified a missense DCLRE1C variant that was linked to TCR beta V- and J-gene trimming.

60 Vbeta and 13 Jbeta primers were used in PCR. Clones were sequenced by immunoSEQ multiplex PCR, and TCRdb holds only the in-frame ones, with some missing. The sample yields around 160,000 clones, 75% to 90% seen once. Sequenced: PBMCs. This chain uses TRBV5-1 with TRBJ2-2, with a weak D call TRBD1 (5 bases). The receptor's source is a man between 18 and 29 years old in good health and CMV-seropositive. The CDR3 nucleotides read TGCGCCAGCAGCTTGTCAGGGCCCGGGGAGCTGTTTTTT. It is translated as CASSLSGPGELFF.